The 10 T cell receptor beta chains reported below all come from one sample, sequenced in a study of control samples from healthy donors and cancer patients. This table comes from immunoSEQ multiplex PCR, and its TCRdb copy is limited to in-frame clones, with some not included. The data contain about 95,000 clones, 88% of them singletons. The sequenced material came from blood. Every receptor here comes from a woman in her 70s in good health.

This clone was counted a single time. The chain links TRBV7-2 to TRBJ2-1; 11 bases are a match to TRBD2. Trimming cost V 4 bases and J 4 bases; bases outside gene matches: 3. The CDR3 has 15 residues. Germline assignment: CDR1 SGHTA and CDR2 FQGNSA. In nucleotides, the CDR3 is TGTGCCAGCAGCTCTAGCGGGGGGCCTTACAATGAGCAGTTCTTC. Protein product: CASSSSGGPYNEQFF.

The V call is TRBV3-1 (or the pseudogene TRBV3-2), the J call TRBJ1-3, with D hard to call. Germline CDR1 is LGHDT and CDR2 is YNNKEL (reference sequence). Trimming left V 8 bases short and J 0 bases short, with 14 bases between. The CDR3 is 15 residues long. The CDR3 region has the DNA TGTGCCAGCCAGAAAAAGGGAGGCTCTGGAAACACCATATATTTT. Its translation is CASQKKGGSGNTIYF.

CDR3 loop: CASSESAGGPVKQYF. The CDR3 DNA reads as TGCGCCAGCAGTGAGTCAGCGGGAGGGCCAGTCAAGCAGTACTTC. The rearrangement uses TRBV10-2 and TRBJ2-7; 10 bases map to TRBD2. Trimming cost V 0 bases and J 8 bases; bases outside gene matches: 7. This CDR3 is built from 15 residues. Germline V gene sequence: CDR1 WSHSY, CDR2 SAAADI.

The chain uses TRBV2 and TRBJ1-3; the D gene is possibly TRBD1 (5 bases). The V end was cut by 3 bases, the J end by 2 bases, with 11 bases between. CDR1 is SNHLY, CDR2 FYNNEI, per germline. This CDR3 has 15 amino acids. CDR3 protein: CASSERSRAGNTIYF. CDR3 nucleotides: TGTGCCAGCAGTGAGAGATCCAGGGCTGGAAACACCATATATTTT.

The DNA of the CDR3 is TGTGCCAGTAGTAGGTGGGGACAGGGTGGGTCCTACAATGAGCAGTTCTTC. Amino acid sequence: CASSRWGQGGSYNEQFF. The chain couples TRBV19 to TRBJ2-1; 9 positions match TRBD1. The CDR3 is 17 residues long. CDR1 LNHDA and CDR2 SQIVND come from the germline V gene (reference sequence). J was trimmed by 1 base and V by 4 bases; bases with no gene match: 8.

The DNA of the CDR3 is TGCGCCAGCAGCTTGGCCCTGGGACAGGGTTCAGATACGCAGTATTTT. It specifies CASSLALGQGSDTQYF. The chain recombines TRBV5-1 with TRBJ2-3; 9 bases agree with TRBD1. The V segment lost 0 bases and the J segment 4 bases; nucleotides outside the gene matches: 6. The CDR3 length is 16 residues. The germline V gene has CDR1 SGHRS and CDR2 YFSETQ.

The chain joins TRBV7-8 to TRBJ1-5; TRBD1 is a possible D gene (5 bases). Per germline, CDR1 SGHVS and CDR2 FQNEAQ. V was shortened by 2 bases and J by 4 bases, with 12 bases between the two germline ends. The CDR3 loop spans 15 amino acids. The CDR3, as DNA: TGTGCCAGCAGCTTATACCGGGGCAAAAATCAGCCCCAGCATTTT. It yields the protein CASSLYRGKNQPQHF.

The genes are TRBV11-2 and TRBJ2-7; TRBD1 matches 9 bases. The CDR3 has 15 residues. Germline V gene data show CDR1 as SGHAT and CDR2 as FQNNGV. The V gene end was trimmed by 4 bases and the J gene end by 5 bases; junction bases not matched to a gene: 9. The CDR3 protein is CASSSLGQGGNEQYF. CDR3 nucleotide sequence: TGTGCCAGCAGCTCACTGGGACAGGGTGGGAACGAGCAGTACTTC.

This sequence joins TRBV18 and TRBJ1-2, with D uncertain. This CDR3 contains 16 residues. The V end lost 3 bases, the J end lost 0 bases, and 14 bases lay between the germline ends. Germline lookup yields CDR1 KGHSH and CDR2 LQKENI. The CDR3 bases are TGTGCCAGCTCACCTGTGGTCACAAACGCTAACTATGGCTACACCTTC. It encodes CASSPVVTNANYGYTF.

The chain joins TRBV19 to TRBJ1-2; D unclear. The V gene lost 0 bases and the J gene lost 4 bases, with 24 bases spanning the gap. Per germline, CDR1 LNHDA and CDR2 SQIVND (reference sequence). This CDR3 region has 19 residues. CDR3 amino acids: CASSIDIRGSSSQTYGYTF. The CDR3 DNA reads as TGTGCCAGTAGTATAGATATCCGAGGGTCCTCCTCCCAGACCTATGGCTACACCTTC. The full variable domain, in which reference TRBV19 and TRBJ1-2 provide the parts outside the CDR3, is DGGITQSPKYLFRKEGQNVTLSCEQNLNHDAMYWYRQDPGQGLRLIYYSQIVNDFQKGDIAEGYSVSREKKESFPLTVTSAQKNPTAFYLCASSIDIRGSSSQTYGYTFGSGTRLTVV.